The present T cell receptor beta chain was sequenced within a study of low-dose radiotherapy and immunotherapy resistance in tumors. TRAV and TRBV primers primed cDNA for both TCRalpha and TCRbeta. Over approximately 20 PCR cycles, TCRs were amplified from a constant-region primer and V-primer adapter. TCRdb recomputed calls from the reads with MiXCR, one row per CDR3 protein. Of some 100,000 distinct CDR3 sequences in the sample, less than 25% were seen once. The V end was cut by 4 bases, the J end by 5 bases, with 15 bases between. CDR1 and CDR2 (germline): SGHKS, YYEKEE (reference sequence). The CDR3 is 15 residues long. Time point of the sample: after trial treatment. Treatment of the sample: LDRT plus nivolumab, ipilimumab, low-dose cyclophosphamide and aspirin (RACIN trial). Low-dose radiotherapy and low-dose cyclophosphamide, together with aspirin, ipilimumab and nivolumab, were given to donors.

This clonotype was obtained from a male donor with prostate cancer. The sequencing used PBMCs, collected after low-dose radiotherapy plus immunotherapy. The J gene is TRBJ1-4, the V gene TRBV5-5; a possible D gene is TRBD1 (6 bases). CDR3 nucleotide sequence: TGTGCCAGCAGCCCGGCGGCACAGGGAAATGAAAAACTGTTTTTT. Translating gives CASSPAAQGNEKLFF.